The 25 T cell receptor beta chains below all came from one sample that was sequenced in a study of T-cell reconstitution after alpha-beta-depleted transplantation in children. The authors prepared the TCRbeta library with unique molecular identifiers. One entry per CDR3 protein results from TCRdb running MiXCR on the PCR reads. The repertoire includes 700,000 or so distinct CDR3 sequences, approximately 14% of them detected once, and 0.79% sits in the top ten. This specimen consisted of PBMCs, obtained before TCRalphabeta/CD19-depleted stem cell transplant. The receptors here all came from a girl aged 2 to 10 with congenital amegakaryocytic thrombocytopenia, due to receive a stem cell transplant.

In this sample, this clonotype turned up many times. V gene TRBV6-1 combines with J gene TRBJ2-2; D is uncertain. The germline CDR1 and CDR2 sequences are MNHNS and SASEGT. The CDR3 has 13 residues. The germline V and J ends were trimmed by 5 bases and 6 bases, with 10 bases remaining between them. CDR3: CASSPVLAGELFF. Here the CDR3 DNA reads TGTGCCAGCAGTCCGGTCCTAGCCGGGGAGCTGTTTTTT.

This clonotype has a count of ten or more. The CDR3 DNA is TGTGCCAGCAGTGTTCAGGGACGGTCCGAGCAGTACTTC. Translated, it gives CASSVQGRSEQYF. The chain employs TRBV25-1 and TRBJ2-7; D may correspond to TRBD1 or TRBD2 (5 bases each). The germline V gene encodes CDR1 MGHDK and CDR2 SYGVNS. V was trimmed by 4 bases and J by 6 bases, leaving 13 bases between them. This CDR3 has 13 residues.

This clonotype was observed many times. V and J are TRBV5-6 and TRBJ2-1; D may be TRBD1 or TRBD2 (5 bases each). Germline lookup yields CDR1 SGHDT and CDR2 YYEEEE. This CDR3 spans 16 amino acids. Trimming shortened V by 4 bases and J by 6 bases, and 20 bases separated the two germline ends. CDR3 in DNA: TGTGCCAGCAGCCCAGGGCGGTGGGAGTGGGGCAATGAGCAGTTCTTC. Protein sequence: CASSPGRWEWGNEQFF.

Only a few counts were recorded for this clonotype. This chain connects TRBV28 to TRBJ1-5, with D unclear. CDR3 length equals 14 residues. The V end lost 2 bases, the J end lost 6 bases, and 11 bases lay between the germline ends. CDR1 and CDR2 from the germline V gene are MDHEN and SYDVKM. The CDR3 DNA follows: TGTGCCAGCAGTTTAAGGGCCTGGGGTCAGCCCCAGCATTTT. Translation gives CASSLRAWGQPQHF. Drawing the rest from reference TRBV28 and TRBJ1-5, the complete variable domain is DVKVTQSSRYLVKRTGEKVFLECVQDMDHENMFWYRQDPGLGLRLIYFSYDVKMKEKGDIPEGYSVSREKKERFSLILESASTNQTSMYLCASSLRAWGQPQHFGDGTRLSIL.

V gene TRBV19 combines with J gene TRBJ1-5; D possibly corresponds to TRBD1 (6 bases). The CDR3 covers 14 residues. Germline assignment: CDR1 LNHDA and CDR2 SQIVND (reference sequence). V gave up 7 bases and J gave up 0 bases, with 10 bases separating them. The CDR3, as DNA: TGTGCCAGTACCACAGGGAATAGCAATCAGCCCCAGCATTTT. Amino acid sequence: CASTTGNSNQPQHF.

This clonotype turned up a few times. The gene calls are TRBV7-6 and TRBJ2-3, with 9 bases fitting TRBD2. This CDR3 comprises 14 residues. Trimming took 4 bases from V and 2 from J; bases not matched to a gene: 1. CDR1 is SGHVS and CDR2 is FNYEAQ in the germline V gene. The CDR3 bases are TGTGCCAGCAGCTGGACTAGCGACACAGATACGCAGTATTTT. Protein product: CASSWTSDTDTQYF. The whole variable domain, filled in from reference TRBV7-6 and TRBJ2-3, reads GAGVSQSPRYKVTKRGQDVALRCDPISGHVSLYWYRQALGQGPEFLTYFNYEAQQDKSGLPNDRFSAERPEGSISTLTIQRTEQRDSAMYRCASSWTSDTDTQYFGPGTRLTVL.

Remarks on this clonotype: This clone may be a read error of a much larger clone one base away. No conserved phenylalanine or tryptophan is present at the end of the CDR3, so a read error is the likely explanation. CDR3 nucleotide sequence: TGTGCCAGCCGACGGACTAGCGGGAGTTCCTTATACAATGAGCAGTTCCTC. Residues: CASRRTSGSSLYNEQFL. J is TRBJ2-1 and V is TRBV2, with TRBD2 identical over 13 bases. Germline V gives CDR1 SNHLY, CDR2 FYNNEI. This CDR3 region has 17 residues. Germline trimming cut 8 bases from V and 4 bases from J; bases unmatched to any gene: 11.

This clonotype was counted at least ten times. V is TRBV29-1 and J is TRBJ2-5; maybe TRBD1 (6 bases). The ends were cut back, 4 bases at V and 2 bases at J, with 20 bases in the middle. This CDR3 comprises 16 residues. From germline, CDR1 is SQVTM and CDR2 ANQGSEA. Written as DNA, the CDR3 is TGCAGCGTTGCTCCGCGAGGGGGATCCTTTCAAGAGACCCAGTACTTC. Translation: CSVAPRGGSFQETQYF.

Of note for this clonotype: This may be a read error, as it is one base from a much larger clone. The V and J genes are TRBV12-3 or TRBV12-4 and TRBJ2-5; TRBD2 might be the D (7 bases). The CDR3 totals 14 residues. CDR3 sequence: CASSRGGLQETQHF. CDR3 DNA: TGTGCCAGCAGTAGGGGGGGGCTACAAGAGACCCAGCACTTC.

This clonotype was counted between two and nine times. The V gene is TRBV6-2 or TRBV6-3, the J gene TRBJ2-7; D unclear. V was shortened by 7 bases and J by 9 bases, with 19 bases between the two germline ends. CDR3 length: 13 amino acids. Germline CDR1 and CDR2: MNHEY and SVGEGT. In DNA, the CDR3 is TGTGCCAGCACCATGGACGCCTTTTTCGGGCAGTACTTC. Protein sequence: CASTMDAFFGQYF.

The chain carries TRBV28 and TRBJ2-7, with 7 bases that match TRBD1. The CDR3 has 17 residues. Germline loops: CDR1 MDHEN, CDR2 SYDVKM. Trimming took 2 bases from V and 0 from J; bases not matched to a gene: 10. In DNA, the CDR3 is TGTGCCAGCAGTTTACCCTTTCCAGGGGGATTCTCCTACGAGCAGTACTTC. Translated, it gives CASSLPFPGGFSYEQYF.

This clonotype was counted a few times. V and J are TRBV7-9 and TRBJ2-1; unclear D gene. This CDR3 has 16 amino acids. V was shortened by 5 bases and J by 7 bases, with 21 bases between the two germline ends. The V gene's germline CDR1 is SEHNR and CDR2 FQNEAQ (reference sequence). CDR3 region: CASSPLLPTDQNEQFF. In DNA, the CDR3 is TGTGCCAGCAGCCCCCTGCTACCTACCGACCAAAATGAGCAGTTCTTC. The full variable domain, completed using reference TRBV7-9 and TRBJ2-1, is DTGVSQNPRHKITKRGQNVTFRCDPISEHNRLYWYRQTLGQGPEFLTYFQNEAQLEKSRLLSDRFSAERPKGSFSTLEIQRTEQGDSAMYLCASSPLLPTDQNEQFFGPGTRLTVL.

At least ten counts were recorded for this clonotype. The chain has TRBV5-1 and TRBJ2-4, with 8 bases matching TRBD1. This CDR3 is 14 amino acids long. Germline V gives CDR1 SGHRS, CDR2 YFSETQ. J was trimmed by 5 bases and V by 2 bases; bases with no gene match: 3. The CDR3 here is CASSFGQGQNIQYF. As DNA, the CDR3 is TGCGCCAGCAGCTTCGGACAGGGTCAAAACATTCAGTACTTC.

This clonotype has more than one count but fewer than ten. The rearrangement links TRBV4-1 to TRBJ2-1, with 9 bases matching TRBD2. This CDR3 contains 15 residues. Germline V CDR1 and CDR2: MGHRA, YSYEKL. J was trimmed by 4 bases and V by 4 bases; bases with no gene match: 5. This CDR3 is CASSRREGEYNEQFF. The CDR3 nucleotides are TGCGCCAGCAGCCGGCGGGAGGGGGAATACAATGAGCAGTTCTTC.

There are many counts of this clonotype. V is TRBV7-9 and J is TRBJ2-5; the D gene is possibly TRBD1 (6 bases). Trimming removed 2 bases at V and 2 bases at J, with 9 bases between. The CDR3 loop spans 14 amino acids. The germline V gene has CDR1 SEHNR and CDR2 FQNEAQ (reference sequence). The CDR3 bases are TGTGCCAGCAGCTTACAGGGGATACAAGAGACCCAGTACTTC. Protein: CASSLQGIQETQYF.

The sample holds many counts of this clonotype. The CDR3 region has the DNA TGCAGTGCTATCAATTCCGGGACAGGGAATCAGCCCCAGCATTTT. Its translation is CSAINSGTGNQPQHF. The chain joins TRBV20-1 to TRBJ1-5, with TRBD1 identical over 9 bases. This CDR3 has 15 residues. J was trimmed by 4 bases and V by 4 bases; bases with no gene match: 8. Germline loops: CDR1 DFQATT, CDR2 SNEGSKA (reference sequence).

Concerning this clonotype: Being one base from a much bigger clone, this may be a read error. The chain employs TRBV29-1 and TRBJ2-7; TRBD1 aligns across 7 bases. The CDR3 totals 13 residues. The germline V gene has CDR1 SQVTM and CDR2 ANQGSEA. CDR3 amino acids: CSVVWDSSYGQYF. Written as DNA, the CDR3 is TGCAGCGTTGTCTGGGACAGCTCCTACGGGCAGTACTTC.

This sequence joins TRBV25-1 and TRBJ2-3; TRBD1 agrees at 10 bases. V shed 8 bases and J 2 bases; nucleotides not matched to a gene: 13. The CDR3 length is 17 residues. The germline V gene has CDR1 MGHDK and CDR2 SYGVNS. In nucleotides, the CDR3 is TGTGCCAGCGCCCCCGGGACAGGGGAGCACAACACAGATACGCAGTATTTT. It yields the protein CASAPGTGEHNTDTQYF.

The rearrangement uses TRBV30 and TRBJ2-1; a possible D gene is TRBD1 (6 bases). Germline V gene lookup returns CDR1 GTSNPN and CDR2 SVGIG (reference sequence). The CDR3 spans 11 residues. CDR3: CARGFYNEQFF. The CDR3 DNA reads as TGTGCGAGGGGGTTCTACAATGAGCAGTTCTTC. Based on the CDR3 plus reference TRBV30 and TRBJ2-1, the full variable domain is SQTIHQWPATLVQPVGSPLSLECTVEGTSNPNLYWYRQAAGRGLQLLFYSVGIGQISSEVPQNLSASRPQDRQFILSSKKLLLSDSGFYLCARGFYNEQFFGPGTRLTVL.

This clonotype was observed a few times. The chain couples TRBV7-8 to TRBJ1-5; D may be TRBD1 (5 bases). The CDR3 is 14 residues long. Trimming removed 0 bases at V and 6 bases at J, with 9 bases between. Germline V CDR1 and CDR2: SGHVS, FQNEAQ. The CDR3 reads CASSLAPGGQPQHF. In DNA form, the CDR3 reads TGTGCCAGCAGCTTAGCGCCCGGGGGTCAGCCCCAGCATTTT.

This clonotype was observed many times. The chain has TRBV12-3 or TRBV12-4 and TRBJ2-7, with unresolved D. V lost 5 bases to trimming and J lost 3 bases, with 20 bases between them. The CDR3 totals 16 residues. CDR3 residues: CASSGQPGGRLYEQYF. The CDR3 coding sequence is TGTGCCAGCAGTGGTCAACCCGGCGGACGTCTCTACGAGCAGTACTTC.

This clonotype has ten or more counts. This sequence joins TRBV9 and TRBJ1-1; no definite D call. CDR3 size: 13 residues. V was clipped by 4 bases and J by 2 bases, with 9 bases between them. CDR1 and CDR2 (germline): SGDLS, YYNGEE. The CDR3 bases are TGTGCCAGCAGCTCCCGGGGTAACACTGAAGCTTTCTTT. This encodes CASSSRGNTEAFF.

This clonotype was seen only once. The chain recombines TRBV7-6 with TRBJ2-7, with unresolved D. Trimming shortened V by 3 bases and J by 6 bases, and 15 bases separated the two germline ends. Germline-derived CDR1 and CDR2 are SGHVS and FNYEAQ. The CDR3 contains 14 residues. CDR3 DNA: TGTGCCAGCAGCTTCGTCCAGTCTAGTTCCGAGCAGTACTTC. This translates into CASSFVQSSSEQYF.

This clonotype was recorded many times. This chain's CDR3 is CSAQRGEDTQYF. The CDR3 region has the DNA TGCAGTGCCCAGAGGGGAGAAGATACGCAGTATTTT. The chain combines TRBV20-1 with TRBJ2-3, with D perhaps given as TRBD1 or TRBD2 (5 bases each). Trimming took off 6 bases at V and 5 bases at J, with 12 bases between the two ends. The CDR3 is 12 residues long. CDR1 and CDR2 (germline): DFQATT, SNEGSKA (reference sequence).

This clonotype came up a few times. The V gene is TRBV15, the J gene TRBJ2-5; 10 bases are a match to TRBD2. V lost 2 bases, J lost 4 bases, and 7 bases stayed unmatched. This CDR3 contains 16 residues. Germline values: CDR1 LNHNV, CDR2 YYDKDF (reference sequence). CDR3 loop: CATSRSDLAGVETQYF. The DNA for the CDR3 is TGTGCCACCAGCAGATCCGATCTAGCGGGAGTAGAGACCCAGTACTTC.